The clone carrying this T cell receptor (beta chain) was observed a single time. The antigen is unknown. V shed 3 bases and J shed 0 bases, with 8 bases lying between them. CDR1 is KGHSH, CDR2 LQKENI, per germline. The CDR3 sequence is 14 residues long. Under the ViraFEST assay, PBMC were stimulated with viral peptide pools so that antigen-specific CD4+ T cells expanded. Sequencing was performed afterwards. Isolation of CD4+ T cells took place after approximately 10 days of culture. Cultivation was performed at 1.5 million to 2.5 million PBMC per well with roughly 9.1 IU/ml IL-2 and approximately 9.2 ug/ml peptides added. Measured with immunoSEQ multiplex PCR; TCRdb has only the in-frame clones, and not every one. The sample has more than 50,000 clones, around 81% seen once. This entry is derived from a study of vaccination effects on CD4 cells after COVID-19.

Sequenced material: CD4+ T cells from PBMCs cultured with HCoV-229E spike peptides, taken before COVID-19 vaccination. This receptor was obtained from a human donor who received a COVID-19 vaccine. The V call is TRBV18, the J call TRBJ1-2; no clear D gene. CDR3 sequence: CASSPNGANYGYTF. CDR3 DNA: TGTGCCAGCTCACCCAACGGGGCTAACTATGGCTACACCTTC.